This T cell receptor beta chain was identified in a study of PD-1 blockade in classical Hodgkin lymphoma. Regarding the study as a whole: It was CD4+ TCR diversity, not CD8+, that rose significantly by C4D1. Complete responders matched newly diagnosed patients in baseline diversity. Compared with healthy donors, newly diagnosed patients reportedly showed lower baseline TCR diversity. Patients starting nivolumab less than 1 year after ASCT had lower diversity and were excluded from later analyses.

Indicated time point: cycle 4 day 1 (C4D1), after five to seven weeks of nivolumab. Brentuximab vedotin exposure varied among the patients, all of whom had relapsed after autologous stem cell transplantation. This CDR3 is built from 15 residues. Per germline, CDR1 SGHDT and CDR2 YYEEEE. Germline trimming cut 6 bases from V and 0 bases from J; bases unmatched to any gene: 8. This table comes from immunoSEQ multiplex PCR, and its TCRdb copy is limited to in-frame clones, with some not included. Among approximately 100,000 clones listed, over 80% were seen once. A remark on this clone: The antigen remains unidentified.

The chain links TRBV5-6 to TRBJ2-7, with 8 bases aligning to TRBD2. The clonotype comes from a human donor with classical Hodgkin lymphoma. The specimen comprised peripheral blood mononuclear cells (PBMCs), sampled before the fourth cycle of nivolumab. The CDR3 DNA reads as TGTGCCAGCACCAAATTAGCGGGATCCTCCTACGAGCAGTACTTC. It yields the protein CASTKLAGSSYEQYF.